Listed here is a single T cell receptor (beta chain). Using immunoSEQ multiplex PCR, the repertoire was profiled, and TCRdb retains in-frame clones only, with some absent. The data contain roughly 88,000 clones, approximately 89% of them singletons. This entry comes from a study of control samples from healthy donors and cancer patients. Sample: blood. The sequence came from a woman in her 30s in good health.

In nucleotides, the CDR3 is TGTGCCAGCAGCACCGGGACCCTCAGCACAGATACGCAGTATTTT. It translates to CASSTGTLSTDTQYF. The chain is built from TRBV7-9 and TRBJ2-3; D might be TRBD1 or TRBD2, each matching 5 bases. This CDR3 spans 15 amino acids. The germline V and J ends were trimmed by 5 bases and 0 bases, with 12 bases remaining between them. The V gene's germline CDR1 is SEHNR and CDR2 FQNEAQ (reference sequence).